The 10 T cell receptor beta chains below were found in one sample sequenced in a study of blood T cell repertoires in COVID-19 (dated by TCRdb to 2018 to 2021). The library came from the immunoSEQ multiplex PCR assay. TCRdb stores this immuneACCESS table with in-frame sequences only. Part of the clones is absent; in the studies checked, under half of the shortfall reflects unresolved V genes, and no reason is known for the rest. The sample has 45,000 to 55,000 clones on record, less than 90% of them singletons. The leading ten clones occupy less than 5.5% of the sample. Sequencing was done on a sample of peripheral blood. The source of these receptors is a human donor in a cohort sampled during active COVID-19.

This chain connects TRBV15 to TRBJ1-2; 9 nucleotides agree with TRBD1. From germline, CDR1 is LNHNV and CDR2 YYDKDF (reference sequence). The length of the CDR3 is 15 residues. Unmatched junction bases numbered 7, after V lost 3 bases and J lost 5 bases. The CDR3 here is CATSREPGQGYGYTF. CDR3 DNA sequence: TGTGCCACCAGCAGGGAACCGGGACAGGGTTATGGCTACACCTTC.

The chain carries TRBV6-6 and TRBJ1-5, with D perhaps TRBD1 (5 bases). The CDR3 extends over 14 amino acids. The germline V and J ends were trimmed by 6 bases and 4 bases, with 13 bases remaining between them. From germline, CDR1 is MNHNY and CDR2 SVGAGI (reference sequence). The CDR3 is CASRLQAPNQPQHF. DNA for the CDR3: TGTGCCAGCAGACTACAGGCCCCTAATCAGCCCCAGCATTTT.

V is TRBV3-1 (or the pseudogene TRBV3-2) and J is TRBJ2-1, with a weak D call TRBD1 (5 bases). This CDR3 comprises 18 residues. From germline, CDR1 is LGHDT and CDR2 YNNKEL (reference sequence). V was pared by 5 bases and J by 6 bases, with 26 bases between. DNA of the CDR3: TGTGCCAGCAGCGGAGTTACAGGAGCCACCGAGTACCTCAATGAGCAGTTCTTC. Amino acids: CASSGVTGATEYLNEQFF.

CDR3 coding DNA: TGTGCCAGCAGCCAAGGGGTAGGGGACTATGGCTACACCTTC. As protein: CASSQGVGDYGYTF. The chain is built from TRBV3-1 (or the pseudogene TRBV3-2) and TRBJ1-2; the D gene is possibly TRBD1 (5 bases). CDR1 is LGHDT and CDR2 is YNNKEL in the germline V gene (reference sequence). V shed 1 base and J shed 3 bases, with 9 bases lying between them. The CDR3 runs to 14 residues.

This clone has a single count. This chain joins TRBV18 and TRBJ1-3, with D hard to call. This CDR3 comprises 14 residues. V dropped 6 bases and J dropped 0 bases, with 9 bases sitting between them. The germline gives CDR1 KGHSH, CDR2 LQKENI. The CDR3 here is CASSAGNSGNTIYF. CDR3 coding DNA: TGTGCCAGCTCCGCCGGGAACTCTGGAAACACCATATATTTT.

J is TRBJ1-4 and V is TRBV6-2 or TRBV6-3, with 9 bases identical to TRBD1. The CDR3 is 15 amino acids. After removal of 2 bases from V and 7 bases from J, the junction contained 5 bases not matched to a gene. CDR1 and CDR2 from the germline V gene are MNHEY and SVGEGT. CDR3 residues: CASSYVGTGSEKLFF. CDR3 nucleotide sequence: TGTGCCAGCAGTTACGTTGGGACAGGGAGTGAAAAACTGTTTTTT.

The V and J genes are TRBV10-3 and TRBJ2-7; 8 bases are shared with TRBD1. Germline CDR1 and CDR2: ENHRY and SYGVKD. This CDR3 comprises 13 residues. Trimming took 6 bases from V and 3 from J; bases not matched to a gene: 4. CDR3 in DNA: TGTGCCATCAGCACAGGGGGAAACTACGAGCAGTACTTC. This sequence encodes CAISTGGNYEQYF.

This rearrangement joins TRBV29-1 to TRBJ1-1; D is possibly TRBD1 (6 bases). This CDR3 is 13 amino acids long. The ends were cut back, 7 bases at V and 2 bases at J, with 14 bases in the middle. Germline V gene data show CDR1 as SQVTM and CDR2 as ANQGSEA. The CDR3 is CSGQGQSNTEAFF. Written as DNA, the CDR3 is TGCAGCGGCCAGGGACAATCTAACACTGAAGCTTTCTTT.

The genes are TRBV24-1 and TRBJ1-1, with a weak D call TRBD1 (6 bases). The length of the CDR3 is 14 residues. The V end was cut by 8 bases, the J end by 8 bases, with 20 bases between. Germline lookup yields CDR1 KGHDR and CDR2 SFDVKD. CDR3 DNA sequence: TGTGCCACCACACAGGGTGCCCACCTGGGAGAAGCTTTCTTT. This encodes CATTQGAHLGEAFF.

The V and J genes are TRBV5-1 and TRBJ2-1; D possibly corresponds to TRBD2 (6 bases). With 7 bases removed from V and 0 bases from J, the gap between germline ends came to 14 bases. The CDR3 loop spans 15 amino acids. Germline V lookup: CDR1 SGHRS, CDR2 YFSETQ. CDR3 sequence: CASRTSTSSYNEQFF. DNA for the CDR3: TGCGCCAGCCGAACTAGCACGAGCTCCTACAATGAGCAGTTCTTC.